The next 24 T cell receptor beta chains were all read from a single sample in a study of human thymus T cells. Generated by immunoSEQ multiplex PCR, the TCRdb table keeps only in-frame clones and is missing some. The sample has some 78,000 clones; 90% to 97% are singletons. Thymus was obtained from resections taken during corrective heart surgery. Material for sequencing was thymus tissue. The source of these receptors is a boy under three years old with a congenital heart defect but otherwise immunologically healthy.

The rearrangement uses TRBV30 and TRBJ1-4, with TRBD1 identical over 10 bases. The ends lost 0 bases at V and 8 bases at J; junction bases unmatched: 12. CDR3 length: 17 amino acids. Germline assignment: CDR1 GTSNPN and CDR2 SVGIG (reference sequence). The CDR3 nucleotides are TGTGCCTGGAGTGTACGGGGGACAGGGGTTGGTAACGAAAAACTGTTTTTT. Protein sequence: CAWSVRGTGVGNEKLFF.

The J gene is TRBJ2-5, the V gene TRBV7-9; maybe TRBD2 (6 bases). Germline CDR1 reads SEHNR; CDR2 reads FQNEAQ (reference sequence). This CDR3 is built from 15 residues. V was trimmed by 1 base and J by 1 base, leaving 10 bases between them. CDR3 region: CASSLVAGSQETQYF. CDR3 in DNA: TGTGCCAGCAGCTTAGTCGCCGGGAGCCAAGAGACCCAGTACTTC.

This sequence joins TRBV21-1 and TRBJ2-5; the DNA was not used to check the table's D call, TRBD1. TRBV21-1 is listed as a pseudogene. The CDR3 is made up of 19 amino acids. CDR3 amino acids: CASSKEGPRAIQGQETQYF. CDR3 nucleotides: TGTGCCAGCAGCAAAGAGGGTCCCAGGGCAATCCAGGGCCAAGAGACCCAGTACTTC.

V usage is TRBV28 and J usage is TRBJ2-1; 10 bases match TRBD1. The CDR3 runs 15 residues. The ends lost 5 bases at V and 9 bases at J; junction bases unmatched: 10. The germline CDR1 and CDR2 sequences are MDHEN and SYDVKM. The CDR3 nucleotides read TGTGCCAGCAGTACCGGGACAGGGGATGGTAGTGAGCAGTTCTTC. Protein product: CASSTGTGDGSEQFF.

The chain joins TRBV5-1 to TRBJ2-7; tentatively, D is TRBD2 (6 bases). In germline, CDR1 is SGHRS, CDR2 YFSETQ. CDR3 length equals 13 residues. V lost 0 bases and J 6 bases, leaving 10 bases between the germline ends. The CDR3 bases are TGCGCCAGCAGCTTGGTGTCCGGGGGCGAGCAGTACTTC. Its translation is CASSLVSGGEQYF. The full variable domain, rest sourced from reference TRBV5-1 and TRBJ2-7, is KAGVTQTPRYLIKTRGQQVTLSCSPISGHRSVSWYQQTPGQGLQFLFEYFSETQRNKGNFPGRFSGRQFSNSRSEMNVSTLELGDSALYLCASSLVSGGEQYFGPGTRLTVT.

This sequence joins TRBV6-5 and TRBJ1-5, with TRBD1 as a possible D gene (5 bases). CDR1 and CDR2 (germline): MNHEY, SVGAGI. The ends were cut back, 0 bases at V and 4 bases at J, with 10 bases in the middle. The CDR3 is 15 residues long. The CDR3 loop reads CASSYSGDPNQPQHF. CDR3 DNA sequence: TGTGCCAGCAGTTACTCGGGGGATCCTAATCAGCCCCAGCATTTT.

The J gene is TRBJ1-1, the V gene TRBV13, with D uncertain. The CDR3 is 17 residues long. The V end was cut by 8 bases, the J end by 0 bases, with 22 bases between. The germline V gene encodes CDR1 PRHDT and CDR2 FYEKMQ (reference sequence). The CDR3 loop is CASPRMDGGIMNTEAFF. CDR3 coding DNA: TGTGCCAGCCCCCGCATGGACGGTGGGATCATGAACACTGAAGCTTTCTTT. The entire variable domain, with the rest obtained from reference TRBV13 and TRBJ1-1, is as follows: AAGVIQSPRHLIKEKRETATLKCYPIPRHDTVYWYQQGPGQDPQFLISFYEKMQSDKGSIPDRFSAQQFSDYHSELNMSSLELGDSALYFCASPRMDGGIMNTEAFFGQGTRLTVV.

The gene calls are TRBV5-4 and TRBJ2-1; D gene ambiguous. V lost 1 base to trimming and J lost 9 bases, with 11 bases between them. Germline values: CDR1 SGHNT, CDR2 YYREEE (reference sequence). This CDR3 spans 13 amino acids. CDR3 nucleotides: TGTGCCAGCAGCTTGAATGAGCGCCCTGAGCAGTTCTTC. It yields the protein CASSLNERPEQFF.

This sequence joins TRBV7-9 and TRBJ1-2, with D unclear. Trimming removed 8 bases from V and 14 bases from J, with 9 bases in between. This CDR3 has 8 amino acids. The germline V gene has CDR1 SEHNR and CDR2 FQNEAQ (reference sequence). The CDR3 loop is CASGRLTF. DNA of the CDR3: TGTGCCAGCGGCCGGTTGACCTTC. The full variable domain, its missing parts supplied by reference TRBV7-9 and TRBJ1-2, is DTGVSQNPRHKITKRGQNVTFRCDPISEHNRLYWYRQTLGQGPEFLTYFQNEAQLEKSRLLSDRFSAERPKGSFSTLEIQRTEQGDSAMYLCASGRLTFGSGTRLTVV.

The sample holds one count of this clone. In nucleotides, the CDR3 is TGTGCCAGCACCCTCGTTAGGCAACCTGAGGGGAACACTGAAGCTTTCTTT. This sequence encodes CASTLVRQPEGNTEAFF. The chain links TRBV28 to TRBJ1-1; D unresolved. Germline CDR1 MDHEN, CDR2 SYDVKM. The V end was cut by 7 bases, the J end by 1 base, with 22 bases between. The CDR3 loop spans 17 amino acids.

The V call is TRBV6-5, the J call TRBJ1-2; TRBD1 is a possible D gene (5 bases). V was shortened by 2 bases and J by 6 bases, with 16 bases between the two germline ends. This CDR3 spans 15 amino acids. Germline V lookup: CDR1 MNHEY, CDR2 SVGAGI. The CDR3 here is CASSYEEAGLDGYTF. The CDR3, as DNA: TGTGCCAGCAGTTACGAGGAGGCAGGGTTAGATGGCTACACCTTC.

The V and J genes are TRBV4-1 and TRBJ2-7, with D perhaps TRBD1 or TRBD2 (5 bases each). CDR3 length: 16 residues. The germline V gene has CDR1 MGHRA and CDR2 YSYEKL. V was shortened by 0 bases and J by 3 bases, with 15 bases between the two germline ends. The CDR3 DNA reads as TGCGCCAGCAGCCAAGAATCCTCCGGGACCTTCTACGAGCAGTACTTC. Its protein is CASSQESSGTFYEQYF.

J is TRBJ2-5 and V is TRBV14, with 9 bases that match TRBD2. Germline V CDR1 and CDR2: SGHDN, FVKESK. V was pared by 4 bases and J by 1 base, with 10 bases of the junction left unmatched. CDR3 length: 17 residues. The CDR3, as DNA: TGTGCCAGCAGCCCTAAGCGGGGGGCTGTGTTCCAAGAGACCCAGTACTTC. Its translation: CASSPKRGAVFQETQYF.

This chain uses TRBV7-9 with TRBJ2-2, with D hard to call. V lost 3 bases and J lost 2, with 4 bases in between. The CDR3 is made up of 13 amino acids. Per germline, CDR1 SEHNR and CDR2 FQNEAQ (reference sequence). CDR3 nucleotides: TGTGCCAGCAGCTTTCCTAACACCGGGGAGCTGTTTTTT. Amino acids: CASSFPNTGELFF.

The chain uses TRBV18 and TRBJ1-2; the match to TRBD1 covers 9 bases. The V gene's germline CDR1 is KGHSH and CDR2 LQKENI. J was trimmed by 8 bases and V by 3 bases; bases with no gene match: 4. The CDR3 sequence is 13 residues long. CDR3 region: CASSPTGGGGYTF. DNA for the CDR3: TGTGCCAGCTCACCTACAGGGGGCGGGGGCTACACCTTC.

V is TRBV6-1 and J is TRBJ2-1; TRBD2 matches 12 bases. This CDR3 is built from 15 residues. Germline V gene data show CDR1 as MNHNS and CDR2 as SASEGT. V lost 5 bases and J lost 6; bases outside the gene matches: 5. CDR3 loop: CASSLRLAGANEQFF. In nucleotides, the CDR3 is TGTGCCAGCAGTCTTAGACTAGCGGGAGCCAATGAGCAGTTCTTC.

In DNA form, the CDR3 reads TGTGCCAGCAGCCAAGTGTCGGCAACGCAAGAGACCCAGTACTTC. Its protein is CASSQVSATQETQYF. The chain is built from TRBV4-2 and TRBJ2-5; no clear D. V lost 1 base, J lost 2 bases, and 11 bases lay in between. CDR3 length equals 15 residues. The germline CDR1 and CDR2 sequences are LGHNA and YNFKEQ.

The chain is built from TRBV2 and TRBJ1-4, with TRBD1 as a possible D gene (5 bases). V lost 4 bases and J 4 bases, leaving 22 bases between the germline ends. The V gene's germline CDR1 is SNHLY and CDR2 FYNNEI. This CDR3 is built from 18 residues. The CDR3 spells CASSVLGTLRVFNEKLFF. In nucleotides, the CDR3 is TGTGCCAGCAGTGTCCTCGGGACCTTGAGGGTATTTAATGAAAAACTGTTTTTT.

This chain links TRBV7-2 with TRBJ2-1; D assignment may be TRBD1 or TRBD2 (6 bases each). V shed 5 bases and J shed 2 bases, with 10 bases lying between them. CDR1 SGHTA and CDR2 FQGNSA come from the germline V gene. There are 14 residues in the CDR3. The CDR3 region is CASSPGGAYNEQFF. CDR3 nucleotide sequence: TGTGCCAGCAGCCCCGGGGGCGCCTACAATGAGCAGTTCTTC.

This rearrangement joins TRBV11-2 to TRBJ2-3; D unclear. The V end was cut by 5 bases, the J end by 2 bases, with 17 bases between. The germline V gene has CDR1 SGHAT and CDR2 FQNNGV. The CDR3 extends over 16 amino acids. In DNA, the CDR3 is TGTGCCAGCAGCCCAGTGGGTCAAAGCTACACAGATACGCAGTATTTT. Its translation is CASSPVGQSYTDTQYF.

The rearrangement joins TRBV2 to TRBJ2-5; no clear D. The end of the DNA fits TRBJ2-7 better, so the J call may be wrong. The germline gives CDR1 SNHLY, CDR2 FYNNEI. CDR3 length: 14 residues. Here the CDR3 DNA reads TGTGCCAGCAGTGATGGGCAGGCCTTCTACGAGCAGTACTTC. Its protein is CASSDGQAFYEQYF.

A single count supports this clone. The chain carries TRBV5-4 and TRBJ1-4; TRBD1 agrees at 10 bases. The CDR3 has 19 residues. Germline CDR1 reads SGHNT; CDR2 reads YYREEE (reference sequence). V was pared by 4 bases and J by 0 bases, with 12 bases of the junction left unmatched. The CDR3 spells CASSLRGTGALATNEKLFF. The DNA of the CDR3 is TGTGCCAGCAGCCTGAGGGGGACAGGGGCCCTTGCAACTAATGAAAAACTGTTTTTT.

The V and J genes are TRBV27 and TRBJ2-3; TRBD2 matches at 14 bases. CDR3 length: 18 residues. With 2 bases clipped from V and 6 bases from J, the junction kept 10 bases outside the gene matches. Germline V gene lookup returns CDR1 MNHEY and CDR2 SMNVEV (reference sequence). The CDR3 DNA reads TGTGCCAGCAGTTTAGGCCCTAAGACTAGCGGGAGGGCCGATACGCAGTATTTT. It yields the protein CASSLGPKTSGRADTQYF.

The V gene is TRBV11-2, the J gene TRBJ2-1, with 10 bases matching TRBD2. This CDR3 spans 19 amino acids. With 5 bases clipped from V and 8 bases from J, the junction kept 21 bases outside the gene matches. Germline loops: CDR1 SGHAT, CDR2 FQNNGV. CDR3 region: CASSPLVVNSGRIMDEQFF. CDR3 DNA: TGTGCCAGCAGCCCCCTCGTGGTTAATAGCGGGAGGATCATGGATGAGCAGTTCTTC.